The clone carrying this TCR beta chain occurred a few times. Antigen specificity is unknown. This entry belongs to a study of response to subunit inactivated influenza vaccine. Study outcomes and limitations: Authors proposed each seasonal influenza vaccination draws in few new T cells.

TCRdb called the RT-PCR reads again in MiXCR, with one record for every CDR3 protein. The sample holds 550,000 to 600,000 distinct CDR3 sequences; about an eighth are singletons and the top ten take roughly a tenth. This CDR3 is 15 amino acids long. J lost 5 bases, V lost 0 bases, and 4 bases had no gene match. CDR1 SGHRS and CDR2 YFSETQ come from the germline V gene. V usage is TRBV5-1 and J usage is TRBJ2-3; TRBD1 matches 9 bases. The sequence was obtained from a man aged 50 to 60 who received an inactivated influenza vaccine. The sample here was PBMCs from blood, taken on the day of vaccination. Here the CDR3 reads CASSLGQGVRDTQYF. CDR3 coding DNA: TGCGCCAGCAGCTTGGGACAGGGGGTTCGAGATACGCAGTATTTT.